The 9 T cell receptor beta chains below were found in one sample sequenced in a study of cytomegalovirus exposure and HLA in healthy donors. Both 60 Vbeta primers and 13 Jbeta primers went into the PCR. Profiling relied on immunoSEQ multiplex PCR, and the TCRdb table lists in-frame clones only, not all of them. The profile shows about 120,000 clones, 75% to 85% of them singletons. The sequenced sample was PBMCs. The receptors derive from a woman aged 45-65 years in good health and CMV-seropositive.

This clone was seen a single time. The junction does not match germline at one end; this may be a read error. This chain connects TRBV5-4 to TRBJ1-2; D is unresolved. The CDR3 has 14 amino acids. Germline assignment: CDR1 SGHNT and CDR2 YYREEE (reference sequence). The CDR3 nucleotides are TGCGCCAGCAGCCAAGTGATCCAGGAATATGGCTACACCTTC. As protein: CASSQVIQEYGYTF.

The J gene is TRBJ1-2, the V gene TRBV6-1; the D is unclear. The CDR3 contains 15 residues. The germline CDR1 and CDR2 sequences are MNHNS and SASEGT. V was cut by 1 base and J by 0 bases, with 9 bases left in between. The CDR3 loop is CASSEVRQSNYGYTF. In DNA, the CDR3 is TGTGCCAGCAGTGAAGTACGACAATCTAACTATGGCTACACCTTC.

The chain couples TRBV2 to TRBJ2-7; 9 bases match TRBD2. Unmatched junction bases numbered 4, after V lost 5 bases and J lost 2 bases. Per the germline V gene, CDR1 is SNHLY and CDR2 is FYNNEI. CDR3 length: 14 residues. In nucleotides, the CDR3 is TGTGCCAGCAGTTCCGCGGGAGGGACCTACGAGCAGTACTTC. Its translation: CASSSAGGTYEQYF. Filled out from reference TRBV2 and TRBJ2-7, the complete variable domain reads EPEVTQTPSHQVTQMGQEVILRCVPISNHLYFYWYRQILGQKVEFLVSFYNNEISEKSEIFDDQFSVERPDGSNFTLKIRSTKLEDSAMYFCASSSAGGTYEQYFGPGTRLTVT.

The chain carries TRBV5-1 and TRBJ1-5, with D possibly TRBD1 on 6 matching bases. Looked up from germline, CDR1 is SGHRS and CDR2 is YFSETQ. The CDR3 extends over 14 amino acids. V shed 4 bases and J shed 5 bases, with 13 bases lying between them. CDR3 bases: TGCGCCAGCAGCCCCGACAGGTCCCATCAGCCCCAGCATTTT. Translating gives CASSPDRSHQPQHF.

V gene TRBV15 combines with J gene TRBJ1-4; perhaps TRBD1 as D (6 bases). Trimming removed 3 bases at V and 4 bases at J, with 12 bases between. The CDR3 is made up of 15 amino acids. Germline V CDR1 and CDR2: LNHNV, YYDKDF (reference sequence). CDR3 amino acids: CATSSWTVINEKLFF. CDR3 in DNA: TGTGCCACCAGCAGTTGGACAGTGATTAATGAAAAACTGTTTTTT.

The chain has TRBV4-1 and TRBJ1-5, with 8 bases lining up with TRBD1. The CDR3 spans 15 residues. The ends lost 1 base at V and 4 bases at J; junction bases unmatched: 3. Germline V gene lookup returns CDR1 MGHRA and CDR2 YSYEKL. CDR3 in amino acids: CASSQGDRRNQPQHF. The CDR3 coding sequence is TGCGCCAGCAGCCAAGGGGACAGGCGGAATCAGCCCCAGCATTTT.

This clone has just one count. V and J are TRBV18 and TRBJ1-2; D perhaps matches TRBD1 (6 bases). Germline CDR1 KGHSH, CDR2 LQKENI. Trimming shortened V by 5 bases and J by 4 bases, and 17 bases separated the two germline ends. CDR3 size: 15 residues. The CDR3 spells CASSEGQLGGYGYTF. DNA for the CDR3: TGTGCCAGCTCAGAGGGACAATTAGGCGGCTATGGCTACACCTTC.

This clone showed up just once. The CDR3, as DNA: TGTGCCAGCCGTCCTACAGGGGCAACTAATGAAAAACTGTTTTTT. Protein product: CASRPTGATNEKLFF. The chain has TRBV7-9 and TRBJ1-4, with 7 bases matching TRBD1. CDR1 SEHNR and CDR2 FQNEAQ come from the germline V gene (reference sequence). The V segment lost 8 bases and the J segment 0 bases; nucleotides outside the gene matches: 6. This CDR3 has 15 amino acids.

The rearrangement uses TRBV7-9 and TRBJ2-1; 11 bases line up with TRBD2. The germline V gene encodes CDR1 SEHNR and CDR2 FQNEAQ (reference sequence). The J segment lost 8 bases and the V segment lost 5 bases, leaving 14 bases of the junction unmatched. The CDR3 has 17 amino acids. The CDR3 sequence is CASSKGFSGRGKDEQFF. CDR3 bases: TGTGCCAGCAGCAAAGGGTTTAGCGGGAGGGGGAAGGATGAGCAGTTCTTC.